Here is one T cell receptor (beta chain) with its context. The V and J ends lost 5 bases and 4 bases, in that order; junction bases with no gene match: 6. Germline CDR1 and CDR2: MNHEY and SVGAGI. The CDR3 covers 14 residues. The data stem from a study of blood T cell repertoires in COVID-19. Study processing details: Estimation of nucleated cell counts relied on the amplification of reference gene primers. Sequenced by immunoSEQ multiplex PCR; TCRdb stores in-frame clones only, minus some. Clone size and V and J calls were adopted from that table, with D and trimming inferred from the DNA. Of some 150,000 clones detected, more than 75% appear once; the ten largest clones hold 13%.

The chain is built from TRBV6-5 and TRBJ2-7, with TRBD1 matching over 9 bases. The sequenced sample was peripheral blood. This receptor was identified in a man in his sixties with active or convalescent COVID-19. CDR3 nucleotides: TGTGCCAGCAGTCCGGGACAGGGTGGATACGAGCAGTACTTC. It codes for CASSPGQGGYEQYF.